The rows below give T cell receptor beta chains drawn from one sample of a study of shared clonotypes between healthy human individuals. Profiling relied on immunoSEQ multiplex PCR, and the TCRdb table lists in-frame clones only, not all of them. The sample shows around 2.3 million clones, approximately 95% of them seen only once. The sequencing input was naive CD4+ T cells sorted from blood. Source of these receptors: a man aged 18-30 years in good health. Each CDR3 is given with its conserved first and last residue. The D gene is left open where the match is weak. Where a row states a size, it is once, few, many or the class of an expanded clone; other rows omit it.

cdr3_nt: TGTGCCAGCGGGCGGGAGCCGAACACCGGGGAGCTGTTTTTT
cdr3_aa: CASGREPNTGELFF
d_call: TRBD2
cdr3_length: 14
v_call: TRBV6-5
clone_size: -
j_call: TRBJ2-2

cdr3_nt: TGTGCCAGCAGCTTAGTTCCCCAAGAAAAACTGTTTTTT
cdr3_aa: CASSLVPQEKLFF
d_call: -
cdr3_length: 13
v_call: TRBV11-2
clone_size: -
j_call: TRBJ1-4

cdr3_nt: TGTGCCAGCAGTTTAGTAGGGACAGATACGCAGTATTTT
cdr3_aa: CASSLVGTDTQYF
d_call: -
cdr3_length: 13
v_call: TRBV27
clone_size: -
j_call: TRBJ2-3

cdr3_nt: TGTGCCAGTAGTCTCCAGGGGGCTTTTGATGGCTACACCTTC
cdr3_aa: CASSLQGAFDGYTF
d_call: TRBD1
cdr3_length: 14
v_call: TRBV19
clone_size: -
j_call: TRBJ1-2

cdr3_nt: TGCAGCGTAAGCGGGAGGGCCGGAGGAAGCACCGGGGAGCTGTTTTTT
cdr3_aa: CSVSGRAGGSTGELFF
d_call: TRBD2
cdr3_length: 16
v_call: TRBV29-1
clone_size: -
j_call: TRBJ2-2

cdr3_nt: TGTGCCAGCAGCTCCAACACTAGGAACGAGCAGTACTTC
cdr3_aa: CASSSNTRNEQYF
d_call: -
cdr3_length: 13
v_call: TRBV5-4
clone_size: -
j_call: TRBJ2-7

cdr3_nt: TGTGCCAGCAGTTTAGCAGGAAGAGCAACTAATGAAAAACTGTTTTTT
cdr3_aa: CASSLAGRATNEKLFF
d_call: -
cdr3_length: 16
v_call: TRBV7-2
clone_size: -
j_call: TRBJ1-4

cdr3_nt: TGTGCCATTGCACGGGAGGGGACAGGCTCGAACACCGGGGAGCTGTTTTTT
cdr3_aa: CAIAREGTGSNTGELFF
d_call: -
cdr3_length: 17
v_call: TRBV10-3
clone_size: -
j_call: TRBJ2-2

cdr3_nt: TGCGCCAGCAGCCGCCACGATGAGCAGTTCTTC
cdr3_aa: CASSRHDEQFF
d_call: -
cdr3_length: 11
v_call: TRBV4-1
clone_size: -
j_call: TRBJ2-1

cdr3_nt: TGCGCCAGCATGAACAGGGGGGAGACCCAGTACTTC
cdr3_aa: CASMNRGETQYF
d_call: TRBD1
cdr3_length: 12
v_call: TRBV10-2
clone_size: -
j_call: TRBJ2-5

cdr3_nt: TGCAGTGCTAGAGAGGGGTATGGCTACACCTTC
cdr3_aa: CSAREGYGYTF
d_call: -
cdr3_length: 11
v_call: TRBV20-1
clone_size: -
j_call: TRBJ1-2

cdr3_nt: TGTGCCAGCAGCCGGACAGGGGGCGAGGATTCACCCCTCCACTTT
cdr3_aa: CASSRTGGEDSPLHF
d_call: TRBD1
cdr3_length: 15
v_call: TRBV6-5
clone_size: -
j_call: TRBJ1-6

cdr3_nt: TGTGCCAGCAGCAGGACCCGGCATAATTCACCCCTCCACTTT
cdr3_aa: CASSRTRHNSPLHF
d_call: -
cdr3_length: 14
v_call: TRBV6-5
clone_size: once
j_call: TRBJ1-6

cdr3_nt: TGTGCCAATAGCGAGGGGGGGCGGAATTCACCCCTCCACTTT
cdr3_aa: CANSEGGRNSPLHF
d_call: -
cdr3_length: 14
v_call: TRBV28
clone_size: -
j_call: TRBJ1-6

cdr3_nt: TGCGCCAGCAGCCCCCGCCAGGGGTCAACGACCGGGGAGCTGTTTTTT
cdr3_aa: CASSPRQGSTTGELFF
d_call: -
cdr3_length: 16
v_call: TRBV4-1
clone_size: -
j_call: TRBJ2-2

cdr3_nt: TGCGCCAGCAGCCAAGATGGGCTTGGAACCCAGTACTTC
cdr3_aa: CASSQDGLGTQYF
d_call: -
cdr3_length: 13
v_call: TRBV4-3
clone_size: -
j_call: TRBJ2-5

cdr3_nt: TGTGCCAGCAGCCTTACAGGGGTGGGAAGCAATCAGCCCCAGCATTTT
cdr3_aa: CASSLTGVGSNQPQHF
d_call: TRBD1
cdr3_length: 16
v_call: TRBV7-2
clone_size: -
j_call: TRBJ1-5

cdr3_nt: TGTGCCAGCAGCCCCCCAGAAGGTAGAAACATTCAGTACTTC
cdr3_aa: CASSPPEGRNIQYF
d_call: -
cdr3_length: 14
v_call: TRBV7-2
clone_size: -
j_call: TRBJ2-4

cdr3_nt: TGTGCCAGCAGCGGAGGTTTAGCGGGGGGAAACACCGGGGAGCTGTTTTTT
cdr3_aa: CASSGGLAGGNTGELFF
d_call: TRBD2
cdr3_length: 17
v_call: TRBV9
clone_size: -
j_call: TRBJ2-2

cdr3_nt: TGCGCCAGCAGCTCGTTACTTGGGCTGGGGGAGACCCAGTACTTC
cdr3_aa: CASSSLLGLGETQYF
d_call: -
cdr3_length: 15
v_call: TRBV5-1
clone_size: few
j_call: TRBJ2-5

cdr3_nt: TGTGCCAGCAGTCGGGAGAGCTCCTACGAGCAGTACTTC
cdr3_aa: CASSRESSYEQYF
d_call: -
cdr3_length: 13
v_call: TRBV6-7
clone_size: -
j_call: TRBJ2-7

cdr3_nt: TGTGCCAGCAGCCTGACGTGGGACCCCTCCTACGAGCAGTACTTC
cdr3_aa: CASSLTWDPSYEQYF
d_call: -
cdr3_length: 15
v_call: TRBV27
clone_size: -
j_call: TRBJ2-7

cdr3_nt: TGTGCCAGCAGCCCCTGGACAGGAAGCTCCTACGAGCAGTACTTC
cdr3_aa: CASSPWTGSSYEQYF
d_call: TRBD1
cdr3_length: 15
v_call: TRBV13
clone_size: -
j_call: TRBJ2-7

cdr3_nt: TGTGCCAGCAGCCCGTTCGGGGGCACAGATACGCAGTATTTT
cdr3_aa: CASSPFGGTDTQYF
d_call: -
cdr3_length: 14
v_call: TRBV5-4
clone_size: -
j_call: TRBJ2-3

cdr3_nt: TGTGCCAGCAGCTTAAACGGCAACCAAGAGACCCAGTACTTC
cdr3_aa: CASSLNGNQETQYF
d_call: -
cdr3_length: 14
v_call: TRBV7-2
clone_size: -
j_call: TRBJ2-5

cdr3_nt: TGTGCCACCGCCCCTGAGGGCCAGGCCAATCAGCCCCAGCATTTT
cdr3_aa: CATAPEGQANQPQHF
d_call: -
cdr3_length: 15
v_call: TRBV10-3
clone_size: -
j_call: TRBJ1-5

cdr3_nt: TGTGCCAGCAGCCGCGGACAGAGGAACACTGAAGCTTTCTTT
cdr3_aa: CASSRGQRNTEAFF
d_call: -
cdr3_length: 14
v_call: TRBV14
clone_size: -
j_call: TRBJ1-1

cdr3_nt: TGTGCCAGCAGCTTAATGGTCCTAGCGGGACAAGAGACCCAGTACTTC
cdr3_aa: CASSLMVLAGQETQYF
d_call: TRBD2
cdr3_length: 16
v_call: TRBV7-9
clone_size: -
j_call: TRBJ2-5

cdr3_nt: TGTGCCAGCAGTGAAATGACAGCCACTAATGAAAAACTGTTTTTT
cdr3_aa: CASSEMTATNEKLFF
d_call: -
cdr3_length: 15
v_call: TRBV2
clone_size: -
j_call: TRBJ1-4

cdr3_nt: TGCGCCAGCAGCTTGGAAGGGGGGCCCTACACTGAAGCTTTCTTT
cdr3_aa: CASSLEGGPYTEAFF
d_call: -
cdr3_length: 15
v_call: TRBV5-1
clone_size: -
j_call: TRBJ1-1

cdr3_nt: TGTGCCAGCAGCGGGCAGAAGGGCACTGAAGCTTTCTTT
cdr3_aa: CASSGQKGTEAFF
d_call: -
cdr3_length: 13
v_call: TRBV5-4
clone_size: few
j_call: TRBJ1-1

cdr3_nt: TGTGCCAGCAGCCCCGAGGGACTCCCCTCCACTGAAGCTTTCTTT
cdr3_aa: CASSPEGLPSTEAFF
d_call: -
cdr3_length: 15
v_call: TRBV11-3
clone_size: -
j_call: TRBJ1-1

cdr3_nt: TGTGCCAGAAGATCCGGGAGAGCGGCTAGCGCGGACGAGCAGTACTTC
cdr3_aa: CARRSGRAASADEQYF
d_call: -
cdr3_length: 16
v_call: TRBV5-3
clone_size: -
j_call: TRBJ2-7

cdr3_nt: TGCGCCAGCAGCCAAGATGGGGCAGGGGGTTCGTACGGCTACACCTTC
cdr3_aa: CASSQDGAGGSYGYTF
d_call: TRBD1
cdr3_length: 16
v_call: TRBV4-1
clone_size: -
j_call: TRBJ1-2

cdr3_nt: TGTGCCAGCGCGCCTACAGGGGGCTTCACTGAAGCTTTCTTT
cdr3_aa: CASAPTGGFTEAFF
d_call: TRBD1
cdr3_length: 14
v_call: TRBV6-5
clone_size: -
j_call: TRBJ1-1

cdr3_nt: TGTGCCAGCAGATTCCCCGGGGGCGGAGGAGGCTACACCTTC
cdr3_aa: CASRFPGGGGGYTF
d_call: -
cdr3_length: 14
v_call: TRBV6-5
clone_size: -
j_call: TRBJ1-2

cdr3_nt: TGTGCCAGCAGCTCACAAGCGACCCAGTACTTC
cdr3_aa: CASSSQATQYF
d_call: -
cdr3_length: 11
v_call: TRBV11-2
clone_size: -
j_call: TRBJ2-5

cdr3_nt: TGCGCCAGCAGCCATTACCAGGGTTCCCTCTACGAGCAGTACTTC
cdr3_aa: CASSHYQGSLYEQYF
d_call: -
cdr3_length: 15
v_call: TRBV4-3
clone_size: -
j_call: TRBJ2-7

cdr3_nt: TGCGCCAGCGCGCGCCTTATGGGTAAGAGCAATCAGCCCCAGCATTTT
cdr3_aa: CASARLMGKSNQPQHF
d_call: -
cdr3_length: 16
v_call: TRBV4-1
clone_size: -
j_call: TRBJ1-5

cdr3_nt: TGTGCCAGCAGCTTAGTGGGGTCACCCCTCCACTTT
cdr3_aa: CASSLVGSPLHF
d_call: -
cdr3_length: 12
v_call: TRBV7-9
clone_size: -
j_call: TRBJ1-6

cdr3_nt: TGTGCCAGCAGTTGGGACAGGGTGGGCTACACCTTC
cdr3_aa: CASSWDRVGYTF
d_call: TRBD1
cdr3_length: 12
v_call: TRBV7-2
clone_size: -
j_call: TRBJ1-2

cdr3_nt: TGTGCCAGCAGCCTCACAGGGGGGGAATATGGCTACACCTTC
cdr3_aa: CASSLTGGEYGYTF
d_call: TRBD1
cdr3_length: 14
v_call: TRBV5-6
clone_size: -
j_call: TRBJ1-2

cdr3_nt: TGTGCCAGCAGTGCCCGACTTGGTGGGGGGCGGGGGACTGAAGCTTTCTTT
cdr3_aa: CASSARLGGGRGTEAFF
d_call: -
cdr3_length: 17
v_call: TRBV6-1
clone_size: -
j_call: TRBJ1-1

cdr3_nt: TGTGCCAGCAGTTACCTAGGCCTAGGGGAGACCCAGTACTTC
cdr3_aa: CASSYLGLGETQYF
d_call: -
cdr3_length: 14
v_call: TRBV6-5
clone_size: -
j_call: TRBJ2-5

cdr3_nt: TGTGCCAGCAGCCCCCTAGGAGGGGGCAATTCACCCCTCCACTTT
cdr3_aa: CASSPLGGGNSPLHF
d_call: TRBD1
cdr3_length: 15
v_call: TRBV11-2
clone_size: -
j_call: TRBJ1-6

cdr3_nt: TGTGCCTGGAGGATAGCGGGGGGGACAGATACGCAGTATTTT
cdr3_aa: CAWRIAGGTDTQYF
d_call: TRBD2
cdr3_length: 14
v_call: TRBV30
clone_size: -
j_call: TRBJ2-3

cdr3_nt: TGTGCCACCCGGACTAGCGGGACAGATACGCAGTATTTT
cdr3_aa: CATRTSGTDTQYF
d_call: TRBD2
cdr3_length: 13
v_call: TRBV6-5
clone_size: -
j_call: TRBJ2-3

cdr3_nt: TGTGCCACTAGAGCGGTGGATACGCAGTATTTT
cdr3_aa: CATRAVDTQYF
d_call: -
cdr3_length: 11
v_call: TRBV5-4
clone_size: once
j_call: TRBJ2-3

cdr3_nt: TGTGCCAGCAGCTTCGGGACGGGGAACACTGAAGCTTTCTTT
cdr3_aa: CASSFGTGNTEAFF
d_call: -
cdr3_length: 14
v_call: TRBV7-6
clone_size: once
j_call: TRBJ1-1

cdr3_nt: TGTGCCAGCGGAGGGGGCCTAGCGGGAGGCCGGCCCACCGGGGAGCTGTTTTTT
cdr3_aa: CASGGGLAGGRPTGELFF
d_call: TRBD2
cdr3_length: 18
v_call: TRBV25-1
clone_size: once
j_call: TRBJ2-2

cdr3_nt: TGTGCCAGCAGCTTGGATGGTAGCGGTTCCTCCTACGAGCAGTACTTC
cdr3_aa: CASSLDGSGSSYEQYF
d_call: -
cdr3_length: 16
v_call: TRBV5-8
clone_size: -
j_call: TRBJ2-7